The TCR beta chain described here comes from a study of blood T cell repertoires in COVID-19. Overall study: Researchers got acute and convalescent COVID-19 samples from the United States, Italy and Spain. The analysed material was cDNA or gDNA that came from T cells, B-cell-depleted T cells, or PBMCs.

In the original workflow: Reference gene primer amplification gave nucleated cell count estimates. Sequencing used immunoSEQ multiplex PCR; TCRdb keeps in-frame clones, though not all of them. The V and J calls and the clone size are those of that table, but D and trimming were determined from the DNA. The top ten clones hold approximately 7.2% of a sample with about 200,000 clones, 81% of them seen once. V trimming: 11 bases; J trimming: 4 bases; junction bases outside the gene matches: 5. CDR3 length: 13 residues. CDR1 and CDR2 (germline): LNHDA, SQIVND (reference sequence). The rearrangement joins TRBV19 to TRBJ2-2, with 9 positions matching TRBD1. The source of this sequence is a woman aged 80 or older with acute or convalescent COVID-19. Sequenced sample: peripheral blood. In DNA, the CDR3 is TGTGCCGCAAAGACAGGGGGCACCGGGGAGCTGTTTTTT. This translates into CAAKTGGTGELFF.